This T cell receptor (beta chain) stems from a study of T cell responses to AZD1222 COVID-19 vaccine. About the research overall: Pooling was applied to second doses at about 4 or about 12 weeks. Points from the study as a whole: Repertoire sampling occurred only after the peak T cell response. Dominant at 160-218 and 743-854, vaccine-associated CD4 TCRs also spanned spike.

The germline V and J ends were trimmed by 5 bases and 6 bases, with 13 bases remaining between them. The germline V gene encodes CDR1 SEHNR and CDR2 FQNEAQ (reference sequence). The CDR3 runs 14 residues. In its sample, this clone was seen a few times. The antigen is unknown. Assay: immunoSEQ multiplex PCR; the TCRdb copy retains only in-frame clones and omits some. Here the sample spans over 150,000 clones, roughly 90% being singletons. The chain combines TRBV7-9 with TRBJ1-4; the D gene is possibly TRBD1 (6 bases). The source of this sequence is an adult in good health. Source: peripheral blood, taken on day 0 of AZD1222 vaccination. The CDR3 coding sequence is TGTGCCAGCAGCCACAACACAGGGTATGAAAAACTGTTTTTT. Its translation: CASSHNTGYEKLFF.